The 32 T cell receptor beta chains below come from one sample, sequenced in a study of OX40 agonist ivuxolimab in advanced cancers. The library was produced with the immunoSEQ multiplex PCR assay. This immuneACCESS table, as held by TCRdb, lists in-frame sequences with V and J called but not all clones. Of the missing ones, under half trace to an unresolved V gene in checked studies; the others have no known cause. For this sample the table gives over 70,000 clones, of which roughly 89% were detected only once. Roughly 1.5% of the sample is held by the ten biggest clonotypes. The sample was CD4+ or CD8+ T cells sorted from blood, taken in a trial of the OX40 agonist ivuxolimab. These TCRs come from an adult with an advanced solid tumor such as melanoma, head and neck, liver or kidney cancer.

This clone showed up just a few times. CDR3 residues: CAWATDGNQPQHF. In DNA, the CDR3 is TGTGCCTGGGCGACAGACGGCAATCAGCCCCAGCATTTT. The rearrangement links TRBV30 to TRBJ1-5, with a possible D match to TRBD1 (5 bases). V dropped 5 bases and J dropped 2 bases, with 10 bases sitting between them. The CDR3 spans 13 residues. Germline values: CDR1 GTSNPN, CDR2 SVGIG (reference sequence).

Here the CDR3 reads CASSRTPGLGTDTQYF. CDR3 DNA: TGCGCCAGCAGCCGAACCCCGGGGCTCGGTACAGATACGCAGTATTTT. This sequence joins TRBV5-1 and TRBJ2-3; D possibly matches TRBD1 or TRBD2 (5 bases each). The CDR3 totals 16 residues. Germline CDR1 and CDR2: SGHRS and YFSETQ. The V gene lost 4 bases and the J gene lost 3 bases, with 18 bases spanning the gap. Filled out from reference TRBV5-1 and TRBJ2-3, the complete variable domain reads KAGVTQTPRYLIKTRGQQVTLSCSPISGHRSVSWYQQTPGQGLQFLFEYFSETQRNKGNFPGRFSGRQFSNSRSEMNVSTLELGDSALYLCASSRTPGLGTDTQYFGPGTRLTVL.

The chain recombines TRBV9 with TRBJ1-6, with a tentative D call TRBD1 (6 bases). The CDR3 runs 15 residues. V lost 0 bases, J lost 10 bases, and 14 bases lay in between. The germline V gene has CDR1 SGDLS and CDR2 YYNGEE. The CDR3 nucleotides read TGTGCCAGCAGCGTAGCGGGCAGGGGAAGCTCACCCCTCCACTTT. This gives the protein CASSVAGRGSSPLHF.

Of note for this clone: The junction shows a germline mismatch at one end, possibly a read error. The rearrangement uses TRBV7-7 and TRBJ2-7; no firm D call. The CDR3 contains 14 residues. The germline V gene has CDR1 SSHAT and CDR2 FNYEAQ (reference sequence). The CDR3 is CASSLIKGTYEQYF. The CDR3 DNA is TGTGCTAGCAGCTTAATCAAGGGTACCTACGAGCAGTACTTC.

This chain connects TRBV5-4 to TRBJ2-3; D not resolved. Deletions cut 0 bases from V and 3 bases from J, with 8 bases between. CDR3 length equals 14 residues. Per the germline V gene, CDR1 is SGHNT and CDR2 is YYREEE (reference sequence). This CDR3 reads CASSLDGVTDTQYF. The CDR3 region has the DNA TGTGCCAGCAGCTTGGATGGGGTTACAGATACGCAGTATTTT.

V is TRBV6-5 and J is TRBJ2-7, with 7 nucleotides matching TRBD2. Trimming cost V 8 bases and J 3 bases; bases outside gene matches: 10. Per germline, CDR1 MNHEY and CDR2 SVGAGI. CDR3 length: 14 residues. CDR3 in amino acids: CASHTGEGGYEQYF. CDR3 nucleotide sequence: TGTGCCAGCCACACCGGGGAGGGAGGCTACGAGCAGTACTTC.

This chain joins TRBV5-1 and TRBJ1-4, with D maybe TRBD1 (5 bases). The CDR3 is made up of 16 amino acids. The V gene's germline CDR1 is SGHRS and CDR2 YFSETQ. CDR3 amino acids: CASFPDPTETNEKLFF. The CDR3 nucleotides read TGCGCTTCGTTTCCTGACCCGACAGAGACTAATGAAAAACTGTTTTTT. The full variable domain, completed using reference TRBV5-1 and TRBJ1-4, is KAGVTQTPRYLIKTRGQQVTLSCSPISGHRSVSWYQQTPGQGLQFLFEYFSETQRNKGNFPGRFSGRQFSNSRSEMNVSTLELGDSALYLCASFPDPTETNEKLFFGSGTQLSVL.

The chain employs TRBV11-2 and TRBJ2-1; 7 bases are a match to TRBD2. J was trimmed by 0 bases and V by 4 bases; bases with no gene match: 9. Per the germline V gene, CDR1 is SGHAT and CDR2 is FQNNGV. This CDR3 comprises 17 residues. DNA of the CDR3: TGTGCCAGCAGCTCCCGACCTCAGCGGGACTCCTACAATGAGCAGTTCTTC. The encoded protein is CASSSRPQRDSYNEQFF.

The chain employs TRBV15 and TRBJ2-1, with D possibly called TRBD1 or TRBD2 (5 bases each). V was trimmed by 5 bases and J by 4 bases, leaving 15 bases between them. This CDR3 contains 15 residues. Germline CDR1 and CDR2: LNHNV and YYDKDF (reference sequence). The DNA for the CDR3 is TGTGCCACCAGCTCGGGGCGGCAGACTTACAATGAGCAGTTCTTC. Encoded protein: CATSSGRQTYNEQFF.

V and J are TRBV5-1 and TRBJ2-5, with a possible D match to TRBD1 (6 bases). The ends were cut back, 2 bases at V and 4 bases at J, with 12 bases in the middle. Germline V gene lookup returns CDR1 SGHRS and CDR2 YFSETQ. The CDR3 loop spans 14 amino acids. CDR3 DNA sequence: TGCGCCAGCAGCTTACCAGGGGCCCGAGAGACCCAGTACTTC. It encodes CASSLPGARETQYF.

In this sample, this clone turned up a few times. The chain joins TRBV25-1 to TRBJ1-2; a weak D match, TRBD1 (5 bases). CDR3 length equals 16 residues. The ends were cut back, 6 bases at V and 6 bases at J, with 23 bases in the middle. The germline gives CDR1 MGHDK, CDR2 SYGVNS. The CDR3 nucleotides read TGTGCCAGCAGCCCCGGTGGGGGTTTAAGTGGCGATGGCTACACCTTC. It codes for CASSPGGGLSGDGYTF.

The rearrangement joins TRBV10-3 to TRBJ2-5; 11 bases align to TRBD2. V lost 6 bases to trimming and J lost 0 bases; unmatched junction nucleotides: 3. The CDR3 loop spans 15 amino acids. The germline V gene has CDR1 ENHRY and CDR2 SYGVKD. CDR3 in DNA: TGTGCCATCAGGTTAGCGGGAGGGTACCAAGAGACCCAGTACTTC. This sequence encodes CAIRLAGGYQETQYF.

J is TRBJ2-5 and V is TRBV9; 10 bases are a match to TRBD2. The junction had 5 bases not matched to a gene; V was cut back by 3 bases and J by 3 bases. Germline CDR1 and CDR2: SGDLS and YYNGEE. This CDR3 contains 15 residues. This CDR3 reads CASSAFGLAEETQYF. CDR3 bases: TGTGCCAGCAGCGCCTTCGGACTAGCGGAAGAGACCCAGTACTTC.

This clone was recorded a few times. The chain combines TRBV19 with TRBJ1-2; a possible D gene is TRBD1 (5 bases). CDR1 and CDR2 (germline): LNHDA, SQIVND (reference sequence). This CDR3 is 15 amino acids long. V was trimmed by 4 bases and J by 5 bases, leaving 17 bases between them. CDR3 DNA sequence: TGTGCCAGTAGTACCCAGACACGGGGGGATTATGGCTACACCTTC. Protein product: CASSTQTRGDYGYTF.

This chain connects TRBV7-9 to TRBJ2-5; 7 bases fit TRBD1. This CDR3 is built from 15 residues. V was clipped by 5 bases and J by 2 bases; unmatched bases: 8. Germline loops: CDR1 SEHNR, CDR2 FQNEAQ (reference sequence). CDR3 bases: TGTGCCAGCAGCGCGCGACAGGGTGCGCAAGAGACCCAGTACTTC. Translated, it gives CASSARQGAQETQYF.

The genes are TRBV6-5 and TRBJ2-2; D is possibly TRBD2 (6 bases). There are 14 residues in the CDR3. Deletions cut 7 bases from V and 6 bases from J, with 15 bases between. Germline values: CDR1 MNHEY, CDR2 SVGAGI. The CDR3 spells CASNKGTSAGELFF. In nucleotides, the CDR3 is TGTGCCAGCAACAAAGGGACTTCTGCCGGGGAGCTGTTTTTT.

CDR3 loop: CATDPGLAEGDGQFF. Here the CDR3 DNA reads TGTGCCACCGACCCCGGACTAGCGGAGGGGGATGGGCAGTTCTTC. V is TRBV15 and J is TRBJ2-1, with 10 bases lining up with TRBD2. This CDR3 contains 15 residues. The V gene end was trimmed by 8 bases and the J gene end by 12 bases; junction bases not matched to a gene: 16. Germline-derived CDR1 and CDR2 are LNHNV and YYDKDF (reference sequence).

This chain joins TRBV29-1 and TRBJ2-1; 7 positions agree with TRBD1. The V gene end was trimmed by 6 bases and the J gene end by 8 bases; junction bases not matched to a gene: 10. This CDR3 has 13 amino acids. In germline, CDR1 is SQVTM, CDR2 ANQGSEA. The CDR3 sequence is CSVRDRTEHEQFF. The CDR3 DNA reads TGCAGCGTCCGGGACAGAACCGAACATGAGCAGTTCTTC.

The genes are TRBV7-2 and TRBJ2-7; 11 nucleotides match TRBD2. Per germline, CDR1 SGHTA and CDR2 FQGNSA. The CDR3 totals 19 residues. With V trimmed by 1 base and J by 3 bases, 14 bases remained unmatched. The CDR3 here is CASSLGQGLPSGRLYEQYF. CDR3 nucleotides: TGTGCCAGCAGCTTAGGACAGGGGCTACCTAGCGGGAGGCTCTACGAGCAGTACTTC.

Turning to this clone: Because the CDR3 is missing its conserved closing phenylalanine or tryptophan, this is likely a read error. No DNA is shown, since the ends of the CDR3 on it are uncertain; the CDR3 is the one TCRdb lists. This chain joins TRBV10-2 and TRBJ2-6. Per the germline V gene, CDR1 is WSHSY and CDR2 is SAAADI. The CDR3 spans 16 residues, counting both ends. CDR3 in amino acids: CASSIGPTLTKSGQRL.

This chain links TRBV15 with TRBJ2-6; weak D call: TRBD2 (6 bases). The CDR3 extends over 13 amino acids. Per germline, CDR1 LNHNV and CDR2 YYDKDF (reference sequence). Trimming removed 5 bases from V and 15 bases from J, with 17 bases in between. CDR3 sequence: CATSLGAGRALTF. For the CDR3, the DNA is TGTGCCACCAGCCTAGGAGCGGGCCGGGCCCTGACTTTC.

In DNA, the CDR3 is TGTGCCAGCAGCAATGGTTGCAGTCTGGGCTATGGCTACACCTTC. Its translation: CASSNGCSLGYGYTF. V gene TRBV21-1 combines with J gene TRBJ1-2. TRBV21-1 is a recognized pseudogene. CDR3 length: 15 amino acids.

The rearrangement uses TRBV4-1 and TRBJ1-1, with a tentative D call TRBD1 (5 bases). The V gene's germline CDR1 is MGHRA and CDR2 YSYEKL. CDR3 length: 12 residues. Between the trimmed V and J ends, which lost 1 base and 10 bases, there was a span of 10 bases. CDR3 sequence: CASSQAQGVAFF. The CDR3, as DNA: TGCGCCAGCAGCCAAGCCCAGGGTGTAGCTTTCTTT.

This chain joins TRBV19 and TRBJ2-5; TRBD2 might be the D (5 bases). Germline assignment: CDR1 LNHDA and CDR2 SQIVND (reference sequence). Trimming cost V 5 bases and J 5 bases, with 18 bases left between them. CDR3 length: 15 residues. This CDR3 is CASSPRHHRGETQYF. The CDR3 DNA sequence: TGTGCCAGTAGTCCTCGCCACCACAGAGGGGAGACCCAGTACTTC.

In nucleotides, the CDR3 is TGTGCCAGCAGCTTACGGGAGAGCTCTGGGGCCAACGTCCTGACTTTC. Protein product: CASSLRESSGANVLTF. The V call is TRBV7-2, the J call TRBJ2-6, with D perhaps matching TRBD2 (6 bases). V lost 2 bases and J 0 bases, leaving 8 bases between the germline ends. The germline V gene encodes CDR1 SGHTA and CDR2 FQGNSA. The CDR3 runs 16 residues.

This clone was counted once. The rearrangement uses TRBV18 and TRBJ1-3; 7 nucleotides match TRBD1. Trimming at V came to 3 bases and at J to 2 bases, leaving 10 bases not matched to a gene. The length of the CDR3 is 17 residues. Germline V gene data show CDR1 as KGHSH and CDR2 as LQKENI. The CDR3 sequence is CASSPLRDRTTGNTIYF. The CDR3 nucleotides are TGTGCCAGCTCACCCCTCCGGGACAGAACAACTGGAAACACCATATATTTT.

This clone has more than one count but fewer than ten. This sequence joins TRBV7-2 and TRBJ2-1, with 16 bases matching TRBD2. V lost 5 bases to trimming and J lost 7 bases; unmatched junction nucleotides: 14. The length of the CDR3 is 19 residues. CDR1 and CDR2 from the germline V gene are SGHTA and FQGNSA. This chain's CDR3 is CASSRRGTSGRAGRNEQFF. Written as DNA, the CDR3 is TGTGCCAGCAGCCGCCGCGGGACTAGCGGGAGGGCCGGTCGTAATGAGCAGTTCTTC.

The V call is TRBV27, the J call TRBJ2-2; 8 nucleotides line up with TRBD1. The CDR3 is 15 residues long. Germline V gives CDR1 MNHEY, CDR2 SMNVEV (reference sequence). With 5 bases clipped from V and 3 bases from J, the junction kept 5 bases outside the gene matches. CDR3 in amino acids: CASSHRDRYTGELFF. CDR3 in DNA: TGTGCCAGCAGTCACCGGGACAGGTACACCGGGGAGCTGTTTTTT.

This clone was detected only once. V is TRBV7-6 and J is TRBJ2-2; no firm D call. Germline-derived CDR1 and CDR2 are SGHVS and FNYEAQ. With 3 bases removed from V and 2 bases from J, the gap between germline ends came to 10 bases. The CDR3 is made up of 15 amino acids. CDR3 sequence: CASSLSRTNTGELFF. The DNA of the CDR3 is TGTGCCAGCAGCTTGAGTAGGACCAACACCGGGGAGCTGTTTTTT.

A single count supports this clone. The gene calls are TRBV11-1 and TRBJ1-2; D not certain. V lost 5 bases and J 8 bases, leaving 12 bases between the germline ends. CDR3 size: 12 residues. Germline assignment: CDR1 SGHAT and CDR2 FQDESV (reference sequence). The CDR3: CASSDAGRGYTF. CDR3 DNA: TGTGCCAGCAGCGACGCTGGCCGGGGCTACACCTTC.

V is TRBV7-2 and J is TRBJ2-7; 7 bases are a match to TRBD2. V was pared by 5 bases and J by 0 bases, with 4 bases of the junction left unmatched. CDR1 and CDR2 from the germline V gene are SGHTA and FQGNSA. The CDR3 contains 14 residues. The CDR3 loop reads CASSRGGSSYEQYF. The DNA for the CDR3 is TGTGCCAGCAGCCGTGGCGGGAGCTCCTACGAGCAGTACTTC.

This rearrangement joins TRBV5-6 to TRBJ1-5; maybe TRBD1 (5 bases). V was shortened by 7 bases and J by 9 bases, with 11 bases between the two germline ends. CDR1 is SGHDT, CDR2 YYEEEE, per germline. The length of the CDR3 is 11 residues. The CDR3 loop is CASPGPRPQHF. For the CDR3, the DNA is TGTGCCAGCCCAGGGCCCAGGCCCCAGCATTTT.